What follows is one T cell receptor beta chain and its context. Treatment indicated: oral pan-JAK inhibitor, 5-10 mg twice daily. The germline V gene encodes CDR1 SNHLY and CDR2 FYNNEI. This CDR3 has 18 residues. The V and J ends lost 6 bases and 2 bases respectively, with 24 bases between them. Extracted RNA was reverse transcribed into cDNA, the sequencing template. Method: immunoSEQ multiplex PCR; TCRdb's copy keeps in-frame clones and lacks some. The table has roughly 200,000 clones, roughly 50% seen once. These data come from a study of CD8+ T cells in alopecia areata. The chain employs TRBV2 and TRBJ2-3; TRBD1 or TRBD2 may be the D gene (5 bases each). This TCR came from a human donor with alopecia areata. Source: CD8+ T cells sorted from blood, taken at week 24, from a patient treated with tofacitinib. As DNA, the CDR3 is TGTGCCAGCAGCCCCGGGACCGCAAGAGGGTGGGCCACAGATACGCAGTATTTT. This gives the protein CASSPGTARGWATDTQYF.